Sequencing of this TCR beta chain was carried out in a study of CD8 T cells in ankylosing spondylitis. Generation of TCR beta libraries employed quantitative 5'-RACE incorporating molecular barcodes. Each CDR3 protein is one row after TCRdb ran MiXCR on the 5' RACE reads. The sample has more than 650,000 distinct CDR3 sequences; about 12% are singletons. This clonotype has a handful of counts. Its specificity is not known. Per germline, CDR1 DFQATT and CDR2 SNEGSKA (reference sequence). After removal of 6 bases from V and 7 bases from J, the junction contained 8 bases not matched to a gene. The CDR3 sequence is 13 residues long. General study findings and limits: Disease-linked clones reportedly showed significant enrichment in matched ankylosing spondylitis synovial fluid. A number of the motif variants had already been described in reactive arthritis synovial fluid and blood. Within ankylosing spondylitis blood, a TCR beta motif made up of eight highly homologous variants appeared to be characteristic.

Sample: blood, either unsorted or a sorted T cell fraction (not recorded which). This chain links TRBV20-1 with TRBJ1-1; 10 bases are a match to TRBD1. The sequence came from a male donor with ankylosing spondylitis. The DNA for the CDR3 is TGCAGTGCCTCCGGGACAGGGGAAGATGAAGCTTTCTTT. Its translation: CSASGTGEDEAFF.